These 20 T cell receptor beta chains originate from one sample sequenced in a study of cytomegalovirus exposure and HLA in healthy donors. PCR involved 60 Vbeta and 13 Jbeta primers. Assay used: immunoSEQ multiplex PCR; TCRdb lists only in-frame clones, some missing. Counted here are some 40,000 clones, over 55% occurring once; the ten biggest clones make up around 12%. The material sequenced was PBMCs. The source of these receptors is a man aged 55-75 years in good health and CMV-seropositive.

The CDR3 is CASSLVAVAGETQYF. CDR3 nucleotides: TGTGCCAGCAGTTTGGTAGCGGTAGCAGGAGAGACCCAGTACTTC. J is TRBJ2-5 and V is TRBV6-5; D possibly corresponds to TRBD2 (6 bases). The length of the CDR3 is 15 residues. Per germline, CDR1 MNHEY and CDR2 SVGAGI. The ends were cut back, 4 bases at V and 4 bases at J, with 16 bases in the middle.

V and J are TRBV6-1 and TRBJ1-5, with 8 bases fitting TRBD1. The CDR3 is 15 residues long. Per germline, CDR1 MNHNS and CDR2 SASEGT. Losses at the gene ends were 4 bases for V and 6 bases for J; bases not matched to a gene: 8. CDR3 sequence: CASSVQGALLQPQHF. The DNA for the CDR3 is TGTGCCAGCAGTGTTCAGGGGGCGCTTCTTCAGCCCCAGCATTTT.

The chain carries TRBV29-1 and TRBJ2-7; 8 nucleotides match TRBD2. V trimming: 6 bases; J trimming: 6 bases; junction bases outside the gene matches: 10. The germline CDR1 and CDR2 sequences are SQVTM and ANQGSEA. This CDR3 comprises 13 residues. CDR3 nucleotides: TGCAGCGTGGCTCCAGGGGCGGGGGGCGAGCAGTACTTC. Translated: CSVAPGAGGEQYF.

In its sample, this clone was seen a few times. The rearrangement links TRBV5-4 to TRBJ1-4; D is undetermined. The CDR3 covers 15 residues. Germline V gives CDR1 SGHNT, CDR2 YYREEE (reference sequence). Deletions cut 1 base from V and 0 bases from J, with 7 bases between. CDR3 protein: CASSLSGTTNEKLFF. In DNA form, the CDR3 reads TGTGCCAGCAGCTTGTCGGGAACAACTAATGAAAAACTGTTTTTT.

The J gene is TRBJ2-3, the V gene TRBV4-3; 7 bases are a match to TRBD2. The CDR3 runs 16 residues. Germline CDR1 reads LGHNA; CDR2 reads YSLEER. J lost 0 bases, V lost 4 bases, and 7 bases had no gene match. The CDR3 coding sequence is TGCGCCAGCAGCCGAATAAGCGGGACTAGCACAGATACGCAGTATTTT. Translating it yields CASSRISGTSTDTQYF.

This clone was observed once. The V and J genes are TRBV7-2 and TRBJ2-5, with 8 bases aligning to TRBD2. Germline loops: CDR1 SGHTA, CDR2 FQGNSA. This CDR3 spans 15 amino acids. V trimming: 5 bases; J trimming: 4 bases; junction bases outside the gene matches: 9. In DNA, the CDR3 is TGTGCCAGCAGCCGGGGGGGTGGGGACGGAGAGACCCAGTACTTC. Its protein is CASSRGGGDGETQYF.

The chain joins TRBV7-3 to TRBJ2-1; 10 bases line up with TRBD2. Germline values: CDR1 SGHTA, CDR2 FQGTGA. Losses at the gene ends were 5 bases for V and 8 bases for J; bases not matched to a gene: 12. The CDR3 runs to 16 residues. CDR3 region: CASSAEGGTSVYEQFF. The CDR3 coding sequence is TGTGCCAGCAGCGCCGAGGGGGGGACTAGCGTTTATGAGCAGTTCTTC.

V gene TRBV7-2 combines with J gene TRBJ2-7, with TRBD1 matching 7 bases. The germline CDR1 and CDR2 sequences are SGHTA and FQGNSA. The V gene end was trimmed by 5 bases and the J gene end by 3 bases; junction bases not matched to a gene: 7. This CDR3 has 14 residues. As DNA, the CDR3 is TGTGCCAGCAGCCATGGACAGGCCAGCTACGAGCAGTACTTC. Translation gives CASSHGQASYEQYF.

V usage is TRBV18 and J usage is TRBJ1-2; TRBD1 matches at 9 bases. The CDR3 consists of 13 residues. V lost 6 bases to trimming and J lost 7 bases; unmatched junction nucleotides: 6. Germline V lookup: CDR1 KGHSH, CDR2 LQKENI. CDR3 in amino acids: CASSPAGQGGYTF. CDR3 in DNA: TGTGCCAGCTCCCCGGCGGGACAGGGTGGCTACACCTTC.

A word on this clone: Germline and junction disagree at one end, which may indicate a read error. The V and J genes are TRBV6-5 and TRBJ1-2, with 12 bases lining up with TRBD1. The CDR3 covers 12 residues. From germline, CDR1 is MNHEY and CDR2 SVGAGI. The DNA for the CDR3 is TGTGCCACCTACGCCGGGACAGGGGGCTGCACCTTC. Translation gives CATYAGTGGCTF.

This clone was observed a handful of times. This sequence joins TRBV11-3 and TRBJ2-2, with D tentatively TRBD2 (6 bases). The CDR3 is 14 amino acids. The V end was cut by 2 bases, the J end by 3 bases, with 7 bases between. CDR1 is SGHNT and CDR2 is YENEEA in the germline V gene. The CDR3 loop reads CASSLSGDTGELFF. CDR3 nucleotide sequence: TGTGCCAGCAGCTTATCGGGGGACACCGGGGAGCTGTTTTTT.

The chain uses TRBV30 and TRBJ2-1; the match to TRBD2 covers 11 bases. V lost 0 bases and J lost 7; bases outside the gene matches: 5. The CDR3 runs 15 residues. In germline, CDR1 is GTSNPN, CDR2 SVGIG (reference sequence). The CDR3 protein is CAWSVPASGRNEQFF. CDR3 nucleotide sequence: TGTGCCTGGAGTGTACCGGCTAGCGGGAGGAATGAGCAGTTCTTC.

The rearrangement joins TRBV5-1 to TRBJ1-1; weak D call: TRBD1 (6 bases). Germline V lookup: CDR1 SGHRS, CDR2 YFSETQ. Trimming removed 4 bases from V and 10 bases from J, with 17 bases in between. This CDR3 has 13 amino acids. CDR3 coding DNA: TGCGCCAGCAGCCCGCGGACAGCCGAAGGAGCTTTCTTT. It yields the protein CASSPRTAEGAFF. Supplemented by reference TRBV5-1 and TRBJ1-1, the full variable domain reads KAGVTQTPRYLIKTRGQQVTLSCSPISGHRSVSWYQQTPGQGLQFLFEYFSETQRNKGNFPGRFSGRQFSNSRSEMNVSTLELGDSALYLCASSPRTAEGAFFGQGTRLTVV.

In this sample, this clone turned up a few times. V and J are TRBV6-1 and TRBJ1-5; tentatively, D is TRBD1 (6 bases). Trimming removed 7 bases at V and 5 bases at J, with 12 bases between. The CDR3 runs 13 residues. Germline CDR1 reads MNHNS; CDR2 reads SASEGT. This CDR3 is CASMGRGDQPQHF. CDR3 bases: TGTGCCAGCATGGGCAGGGGAGATCAGCCCCAGCATTTT.

This clone was counted only a few times. The J gene is TRBJ1-1, the V gene TRBV6-5, with D perhaps matching TRBD1 (5 bases). Germline CDR1 and CDR2: MNHEY and SVGAGI. V was cut by 2 bases and J by 5 bases, with 9 bases left in between. This CDR3 is 13 amino acids long. In DNA form, the CDR3 reads TGTGCCAGCAGTTACGGGCAGGGAACTGAAGCTTTCTTT. Protein sequence: CASSYGQGTEAFF.

The chain couples TRBV19 to TRBJ1-4, with 7 bases that match TRBD1. CDR3 length: 14 amino acids. The germline V gene encodes CDR1 LNHDA and CDR2 SQIVND (reference sequence). Trimming at V came to 6 bases and at J to 6 bases, leaving 7 bases not matched to a gene. CDR3 DNA sequence: TGTGCCAGTAGACCAACAACAGGGGATGAAAAACTGTTTTTT. Translation gives CASRPTTGDEKLFF.

This clone was counted between two and nine times. V is TRBV4-3 and J is TRBJ2-3, with 7 positions matching TRBD2. The germline CDR1 and CDR2 sequences are LGHNA and YSLEER. V dropped 0 bases and J dropped 6; count of bases not matched to a gene: 3. This CDR3 is built from 14 residues. The CDR3 nucleotides are TGCGCCAGCAGCCAAGAACTAGCGCCGGATACGCAGTATTTT. It yields the protein CASSQELAPDTQYF.

The genes are TRBV4-2 and TRBJ2-7; TRBD2 matches at 7 bases. V dropped 0 bases and J dropped 3; count of bases not matched to a gene: 14. The germline gives CDR1 LGHNA, CDR2 YNFKEQ. The CDR3 covers 18 residues. The CDR3 nucleotides read TGTGCCAGCAGCCAAGATTTACGGGGACGGGGGAGGGGCTACGAGCAGTACTTC. It codes for CASSQDLRGRGRGYEQYF.

V usage is TRBV18 and J usage is TRBJ2-1; 7 nucleotides align to TRBD1. The CDR3 runs to 17 residues. Unmatched junction bases numbered 11, after V lost 6 bases and J lost 0 bases. The germline CDR1 and CDR2 sequences are KGHSH and LQKENI. The CDR3: CASSRPGQSNSYNEQFF. The CDR3 DNA sequence: TGTGCCAGCTCGCGTCCGGGACAGTCTAACTCCTACAATGAGCAGTTCTTC. Based on the CDR3 plus reference TRBV18 and TRBJ2-1, the full variable domain is NAGVMQNPRHLVRRRGQEARLRCSPMKGHSHVYWYRQLPEEGLKFMVYLQKENIIDESGMPKERFSAEFPKEGPSILRIQQVVRGDSAAYFCASSRPGQSNSYNEQFFGPGTRLTVL.

This rearrangement joins TRBV10-3 to TRBJ2-6; no clear D. Trimming removed 2 bases at V and 2 bases at J, with 10 bases between. CDR1 ENHRY and CDR2 SYGVKD come from the germline V gene. The CDR3 covers 16 residues. CDR3 residues: CAISEDTRAGANVLTF. The CDR3 DNA sequence: TGTGCCATCAGTGAGGATACCCGGGCTGGGGCCAACGTCCTGACTTTC.